One sample yielded the 3 T cell receptor beta chains listed below, sequenced in a study of T cell responses to AZD1222 COVID-19 vaccine. Generated by immunoSEQ multiplex PCR, the TCRdb table keeps only in-frame clones and is missing some. The table shows some 74,000 clones, with 75% to 90% occurring only once. Sequencing was performed on peripheral blood, taken 28 days after the second AZD1222 dose. These receptors were obtained from an adult who received the AZD1222 COVID-19 vaccine.

The rearrangement joins TRBV6-5 to TRBJ1-2; 8 nucleotides match TRBD1. The J segment lost 0 bases and the V segment lost 6 bases, leaving 6 bases of the junction unmatched. CDR1 and CDR2 from the germline V gene are MNHEY and SVGAGI. CDR3 length equals 15 residues. The CDR3 sequence is CASSWDRSPNYGYTF. DNA for the CDR3: TGTGCCAGCAGCTGGGACAGGTCCCCTAACTATGGCTACACCTTC.

The rearrangement joins TRBV5-1 to TRBJ1-6, with D maybe TRBD1 (5 bases). The CDR3 consists of 15 residues. V lost 4 bases, J lost 7 bases, and 15 bases lay in between. Germline loops: CDR1 SGHRS, CDR2 YFSETQ. This CDR3 reads CASSPEVGGNSPLHF. CDR3 DNA: TGCGCCAGCAGCCCGGAAGTGGGGGGAAATTCACCCCTCCACTTT.

The V and J genes are TRBV11-2 and TRBJ2-7; 9 nucleotides match TRBD1. From germline, CDR1 is SGHAT and CDR2 FQNNGV. V lost 1 base and J lost 5; bases outside the gene matches: 6. This CDR3 has 15 amino acids. The CDR3 loop reads CASSLGGTGTNEQYF. The DNA for the CDR3 is TGTGCCAGCAGCTTAGGCGGGACAGGGACTAACGAGCAGTACTTC.